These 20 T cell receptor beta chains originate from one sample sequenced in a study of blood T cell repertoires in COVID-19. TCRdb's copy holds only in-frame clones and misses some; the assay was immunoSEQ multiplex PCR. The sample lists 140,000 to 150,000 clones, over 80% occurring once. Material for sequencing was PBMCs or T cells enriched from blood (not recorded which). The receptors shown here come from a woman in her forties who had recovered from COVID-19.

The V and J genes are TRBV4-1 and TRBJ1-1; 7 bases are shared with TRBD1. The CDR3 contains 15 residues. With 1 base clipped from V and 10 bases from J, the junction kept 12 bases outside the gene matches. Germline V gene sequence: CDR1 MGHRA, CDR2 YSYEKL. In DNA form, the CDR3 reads TGCGCCAGCAGCCAAGGTTCAGGGGGGTTGGACGCAGCTTTCTTT. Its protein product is CASSQGSGGLDAAFF.

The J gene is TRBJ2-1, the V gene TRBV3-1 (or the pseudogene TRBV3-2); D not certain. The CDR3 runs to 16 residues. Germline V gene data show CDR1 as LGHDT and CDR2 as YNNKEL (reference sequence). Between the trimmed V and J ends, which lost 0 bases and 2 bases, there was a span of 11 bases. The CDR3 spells CASSQDSRLTYNEQFF. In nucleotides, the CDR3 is TGTGCCAGCAGCCAAGATTCTCGACTGACCTACAATGAGCAGTTCTTC.

The CDR3 here is CASSSQGQLSTDTQYF. In DNA form, the CDR3 reads TGTGCCAGCAGTTCCCAGGGACAGTTGAGCACAGATACGCAGTATTTT. The chain couples TRBV28 to TRBJ2-3; TRBD1 matches at 7 bases. V dropped 4 bases and J dropped 0; count of bases not matched to a gene: 7. The CDR3 runs 16 residues. Germline V gene lookup returns CDR1 MDHEN and CDR2 SYDVKM.

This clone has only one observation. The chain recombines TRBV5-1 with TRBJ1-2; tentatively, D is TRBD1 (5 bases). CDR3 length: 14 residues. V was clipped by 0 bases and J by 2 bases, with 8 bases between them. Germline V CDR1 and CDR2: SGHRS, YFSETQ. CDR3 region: CASSLEGANYGYTF. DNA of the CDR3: TGCGCCAGCAGCTTGGAAGGGGCGAACTATGGCTACACCTTC.

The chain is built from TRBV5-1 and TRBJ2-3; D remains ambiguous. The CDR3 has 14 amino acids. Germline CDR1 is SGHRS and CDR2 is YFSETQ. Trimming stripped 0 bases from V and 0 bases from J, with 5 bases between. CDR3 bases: TGCGCCAGCAGCTTGGGAGCGAGCACAGATACGCAGTATTTT. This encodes CASSLGASTDTQYF.

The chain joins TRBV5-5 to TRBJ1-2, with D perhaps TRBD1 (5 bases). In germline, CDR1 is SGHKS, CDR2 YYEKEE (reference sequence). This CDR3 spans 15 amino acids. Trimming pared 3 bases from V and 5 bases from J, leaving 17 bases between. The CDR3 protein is CASSSAGSVPYGYTF. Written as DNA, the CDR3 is TGTGCCAGCAGCTCAGCAGGGTCGGTGCCTTATGGCTACACCTTC.

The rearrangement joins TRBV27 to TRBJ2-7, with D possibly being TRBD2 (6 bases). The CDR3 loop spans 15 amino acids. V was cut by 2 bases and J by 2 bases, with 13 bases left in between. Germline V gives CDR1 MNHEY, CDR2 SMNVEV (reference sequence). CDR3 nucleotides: TGTGCCAGCAGTTTAAGCGGGCCCGGTACCTACGAGCAGTACTTC. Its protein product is CASSLSGPGTYEQYF.

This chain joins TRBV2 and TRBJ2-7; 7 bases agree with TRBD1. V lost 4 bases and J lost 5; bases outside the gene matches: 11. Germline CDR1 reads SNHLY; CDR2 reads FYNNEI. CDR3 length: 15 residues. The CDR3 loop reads CASSAQTGRHNEQYF. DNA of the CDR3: TGTGCCAGCAGTGCCCAGACAGGGAGACACAACGAGCAGTACTTC.

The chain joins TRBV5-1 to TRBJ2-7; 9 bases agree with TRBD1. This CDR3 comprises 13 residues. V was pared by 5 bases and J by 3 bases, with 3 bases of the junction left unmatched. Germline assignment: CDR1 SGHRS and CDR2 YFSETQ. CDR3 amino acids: CASRPGQGYEQYF. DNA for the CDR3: TGCGCCAGCAGACCGGGACAGGGCTACGAGCAGTACTTC.

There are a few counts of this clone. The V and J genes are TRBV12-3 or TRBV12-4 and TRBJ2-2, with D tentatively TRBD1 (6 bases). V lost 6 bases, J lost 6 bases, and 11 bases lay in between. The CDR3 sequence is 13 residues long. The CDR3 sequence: CASRRKGAGELFF. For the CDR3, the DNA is TGTGCCAGCAGAAGAAAGGGGGCCGGGGAGCTGTTTTTT.

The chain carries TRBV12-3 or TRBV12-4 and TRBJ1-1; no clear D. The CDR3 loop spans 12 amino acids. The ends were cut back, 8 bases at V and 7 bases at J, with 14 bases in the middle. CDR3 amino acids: CASCRRGFEAFF. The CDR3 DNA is TGTGCCAGCTGTCGGCGAGGGTTTGAAGCTTTCTTT.

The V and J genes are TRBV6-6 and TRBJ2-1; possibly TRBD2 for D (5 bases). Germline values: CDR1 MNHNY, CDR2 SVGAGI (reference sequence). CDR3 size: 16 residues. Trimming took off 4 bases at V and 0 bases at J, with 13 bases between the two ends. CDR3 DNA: TGTGCCAGCAGTTCCACCGATGGGAGCTCCTACAATGAGCAGTTCTTC. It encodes CASSSTDGSSYNEQFF.

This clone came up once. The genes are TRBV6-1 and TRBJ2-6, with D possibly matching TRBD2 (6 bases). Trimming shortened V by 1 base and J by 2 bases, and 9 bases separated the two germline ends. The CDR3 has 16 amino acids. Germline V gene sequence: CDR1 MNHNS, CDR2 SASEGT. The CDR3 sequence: CASSEEAGAGANVLTF. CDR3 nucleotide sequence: TGTGCCAGCAGTGAAGAAGCGGGCGCTGGGGCCAACGTCCTGACTTTC.

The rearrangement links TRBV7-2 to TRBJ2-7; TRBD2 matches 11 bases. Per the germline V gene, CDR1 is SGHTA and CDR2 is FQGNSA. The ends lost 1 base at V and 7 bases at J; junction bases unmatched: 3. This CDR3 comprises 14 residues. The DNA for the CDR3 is TGTGCCAGCAGCTTAGAACTAGCGGGGGATGAGCAGTACTTC. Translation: CASSLELAGDEQYF.

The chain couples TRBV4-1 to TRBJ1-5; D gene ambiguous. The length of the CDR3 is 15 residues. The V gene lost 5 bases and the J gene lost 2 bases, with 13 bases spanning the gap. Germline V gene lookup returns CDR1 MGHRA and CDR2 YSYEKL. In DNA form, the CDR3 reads TGCGCCAGCAGCGATCCCTCCATAGGCAATCAGCCCCAGCATTTT. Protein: CASSDPSIGNQPQHF.

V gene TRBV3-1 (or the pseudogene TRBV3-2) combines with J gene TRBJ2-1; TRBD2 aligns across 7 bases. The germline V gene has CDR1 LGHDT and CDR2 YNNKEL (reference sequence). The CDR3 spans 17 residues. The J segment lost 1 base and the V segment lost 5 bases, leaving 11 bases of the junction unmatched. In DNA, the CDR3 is TGTGCCAGCAGCTCCTTGGGCGGGGGTAATTCCTACAATGAGCAGTTCTTC. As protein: CASSSLGGGNSYNEQFF.

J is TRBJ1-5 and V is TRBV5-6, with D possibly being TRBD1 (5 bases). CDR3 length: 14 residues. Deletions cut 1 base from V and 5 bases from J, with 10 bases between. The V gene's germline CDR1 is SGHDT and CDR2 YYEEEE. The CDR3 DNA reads TGTGCCAGCAGCTTGTTGCGGGGGGATCAGCCCCAGCATTTT. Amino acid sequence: CASSLLRGDQPQHF.

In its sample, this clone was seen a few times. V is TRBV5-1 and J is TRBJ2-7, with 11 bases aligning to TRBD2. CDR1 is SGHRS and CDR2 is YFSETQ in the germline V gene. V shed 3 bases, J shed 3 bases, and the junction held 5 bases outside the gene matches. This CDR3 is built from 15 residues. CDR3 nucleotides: TGCGCCAGCAGCTGGGGGACTAGCGGACTCTACGAGCAGTACTTC. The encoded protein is CASSWGTSGLYEQYF. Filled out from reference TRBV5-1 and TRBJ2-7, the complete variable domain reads KAGVTQTPRYLIKTRGQQVTLSCSPISGHRSVSWYQQTPGQGLQFLFEYFSETQRNKGNFPGRFSGRQFSNSRSEMNVSTLELGDSALYLCASSWGTSGLYEQYFGPGTRLTVT.

CDR3 residues: CASSQAGKKGGYTF. The CDR3 DNA reads as TGTGCCAGCAGCCAGGCCGGGAAAAAAGGTGGCTACACCTTC. The V call is TRBV3-1 (or the pseudogene TRBV3-2), the J call TRBJ1-2; D call uncertain. Germline CDR1 LGHDT, CDR2 YNNKEL (reference sequence). V was shortened by 3 bases and J by 7 bases, with 15 bases between the two germline ends. The CDR3 consists of 14 residues.

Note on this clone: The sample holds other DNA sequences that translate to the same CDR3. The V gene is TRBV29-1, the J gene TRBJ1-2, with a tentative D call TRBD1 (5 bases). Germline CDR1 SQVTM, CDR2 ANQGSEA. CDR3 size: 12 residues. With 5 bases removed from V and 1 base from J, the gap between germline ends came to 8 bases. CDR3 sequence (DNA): TGCAGCGTTTCGGGGGGTAACTATGGCTACACCTTC. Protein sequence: CSVSGGNYGYTF. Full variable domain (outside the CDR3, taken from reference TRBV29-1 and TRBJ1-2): SAVISQKPSRDICQRGTSLTIQCQVDSQVTMMFWYRQQPGQSLTLIATANQGSEATYESGFVIDKFPISRPNLTFSTLTVSNMSPEDSSIYLCSVSGGNYGYTFGSGTRLTVV.